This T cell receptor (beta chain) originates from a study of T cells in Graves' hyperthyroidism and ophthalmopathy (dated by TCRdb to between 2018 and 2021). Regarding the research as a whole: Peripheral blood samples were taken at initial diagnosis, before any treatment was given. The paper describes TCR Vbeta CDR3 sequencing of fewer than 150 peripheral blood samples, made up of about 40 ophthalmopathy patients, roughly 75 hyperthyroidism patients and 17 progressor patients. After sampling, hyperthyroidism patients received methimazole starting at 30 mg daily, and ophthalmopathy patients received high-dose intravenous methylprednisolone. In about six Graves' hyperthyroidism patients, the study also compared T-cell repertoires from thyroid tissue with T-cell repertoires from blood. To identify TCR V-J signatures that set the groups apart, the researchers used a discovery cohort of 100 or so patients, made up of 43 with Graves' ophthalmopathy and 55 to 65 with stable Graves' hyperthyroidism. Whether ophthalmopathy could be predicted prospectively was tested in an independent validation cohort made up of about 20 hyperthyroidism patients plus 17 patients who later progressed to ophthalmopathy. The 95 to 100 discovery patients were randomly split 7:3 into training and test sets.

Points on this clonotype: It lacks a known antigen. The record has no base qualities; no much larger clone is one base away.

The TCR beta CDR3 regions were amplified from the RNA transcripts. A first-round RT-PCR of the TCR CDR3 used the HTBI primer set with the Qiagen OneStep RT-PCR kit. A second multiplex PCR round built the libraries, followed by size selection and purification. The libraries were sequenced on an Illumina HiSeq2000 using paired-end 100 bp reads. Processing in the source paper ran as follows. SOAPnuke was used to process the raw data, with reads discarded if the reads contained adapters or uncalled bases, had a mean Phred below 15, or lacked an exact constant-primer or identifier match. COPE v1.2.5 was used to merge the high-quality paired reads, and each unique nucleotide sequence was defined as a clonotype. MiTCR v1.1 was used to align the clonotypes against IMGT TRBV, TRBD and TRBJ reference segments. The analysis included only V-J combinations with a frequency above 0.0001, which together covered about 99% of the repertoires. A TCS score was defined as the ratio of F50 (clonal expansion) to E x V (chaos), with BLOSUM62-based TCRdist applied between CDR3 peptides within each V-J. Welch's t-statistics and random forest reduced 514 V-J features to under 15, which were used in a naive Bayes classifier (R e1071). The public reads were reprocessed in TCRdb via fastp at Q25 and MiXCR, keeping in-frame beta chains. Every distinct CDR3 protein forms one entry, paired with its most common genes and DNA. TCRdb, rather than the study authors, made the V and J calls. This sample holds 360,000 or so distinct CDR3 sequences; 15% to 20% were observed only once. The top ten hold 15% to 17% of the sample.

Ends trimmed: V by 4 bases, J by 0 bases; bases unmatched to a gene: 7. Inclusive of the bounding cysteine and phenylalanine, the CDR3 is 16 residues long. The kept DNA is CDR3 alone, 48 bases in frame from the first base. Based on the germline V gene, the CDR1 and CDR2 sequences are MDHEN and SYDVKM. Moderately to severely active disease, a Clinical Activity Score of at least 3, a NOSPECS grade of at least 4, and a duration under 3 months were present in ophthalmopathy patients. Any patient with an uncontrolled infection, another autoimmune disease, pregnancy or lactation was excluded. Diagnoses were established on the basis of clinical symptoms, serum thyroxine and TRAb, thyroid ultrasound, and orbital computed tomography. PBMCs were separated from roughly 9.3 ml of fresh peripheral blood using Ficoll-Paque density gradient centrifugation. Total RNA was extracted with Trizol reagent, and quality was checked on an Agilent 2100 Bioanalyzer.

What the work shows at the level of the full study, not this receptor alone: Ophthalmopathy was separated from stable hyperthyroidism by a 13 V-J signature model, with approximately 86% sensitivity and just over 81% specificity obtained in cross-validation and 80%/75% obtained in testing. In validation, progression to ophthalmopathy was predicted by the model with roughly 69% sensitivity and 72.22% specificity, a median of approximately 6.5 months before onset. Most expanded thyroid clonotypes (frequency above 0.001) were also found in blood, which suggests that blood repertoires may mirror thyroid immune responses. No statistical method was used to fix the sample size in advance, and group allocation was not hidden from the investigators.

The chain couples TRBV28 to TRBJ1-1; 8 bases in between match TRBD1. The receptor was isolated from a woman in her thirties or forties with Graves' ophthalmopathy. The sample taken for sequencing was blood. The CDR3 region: CASSSRTGPMNTEAFF. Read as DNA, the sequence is TGTGCCAGCAGTTCTCGGACAGGGCCAATGAACACTGAAGCTTTCTTT. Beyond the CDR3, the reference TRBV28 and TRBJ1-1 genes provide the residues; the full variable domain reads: DVKVTQSSRYLVKRTGEKVFLECVQDMDHENMFWYRQDPGLGLRLIYFSYDVKMKEKGDIPEGYSVSREKKERFSLILESASTNQTSMYLCASSSRTGPMNTEAFFGQGTRLTVV.